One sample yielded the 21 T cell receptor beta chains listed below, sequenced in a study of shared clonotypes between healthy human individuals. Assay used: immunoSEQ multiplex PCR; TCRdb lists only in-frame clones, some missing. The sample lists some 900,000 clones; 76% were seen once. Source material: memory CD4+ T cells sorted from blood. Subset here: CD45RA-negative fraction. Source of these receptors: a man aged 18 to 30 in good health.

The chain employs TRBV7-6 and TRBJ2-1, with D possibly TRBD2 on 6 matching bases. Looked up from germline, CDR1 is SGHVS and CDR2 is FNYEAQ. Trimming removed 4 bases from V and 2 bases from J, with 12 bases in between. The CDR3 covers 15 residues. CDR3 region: CASSSAGSPYNEQFF. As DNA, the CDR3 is TGTGCCAGCAGCTCCGCGGGGAGTCCCTACAATGAGCAGTTCTTC.

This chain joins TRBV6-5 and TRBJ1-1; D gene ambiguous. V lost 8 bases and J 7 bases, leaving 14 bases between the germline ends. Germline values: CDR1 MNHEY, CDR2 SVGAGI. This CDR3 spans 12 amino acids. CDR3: CASGSGRNEAFF. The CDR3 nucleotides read TGTGCCAGCGGTTCCGGGAGGAATGAAGCTTTCTTT.

The CDR3 nucleotides are TGTGCCAGCACTACCCCGGGGGGCAATCAGCCCCAGCATTTT. Translated, it gives CASTTPGGNQPQHF. The rearrangement joins TRBV28 to TRBJ1-5, with D tentatively TRBD1 (5 bases). This CDR3 contains 14 residues. Between the trimmed V and J ends, which lost 7 bases and 2 bases, there was a span of 12 bases. Germline values: CDR1 MDHEN, CDR2 SYDVKM.

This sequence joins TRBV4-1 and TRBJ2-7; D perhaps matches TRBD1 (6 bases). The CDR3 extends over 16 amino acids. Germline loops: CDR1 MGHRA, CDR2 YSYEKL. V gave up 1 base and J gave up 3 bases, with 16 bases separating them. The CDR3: CASSQGALGQIYEQYF. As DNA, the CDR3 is TGCGCCAGCAGCCAAGGGGCCCTAGGACAGATCTACGAGCAGTACTTC.

CDR3 sequence (DNA): TGTGCCAGCAGCTCAAACCCAAAATTCAGTTATGGCTACACCTTC. It translates to CASSSNPKFSYGYTF. The chain recombines TRBV6-5 with TRBJ1-2; D unresolved. The length of the CDR3 is 15 residues. V was trimmed by 6 bases and J by 5 bases, leaving 19 bases between them. Per the germline V gene, CDR1 is MNHEY and CDR2 is SVGAGI.

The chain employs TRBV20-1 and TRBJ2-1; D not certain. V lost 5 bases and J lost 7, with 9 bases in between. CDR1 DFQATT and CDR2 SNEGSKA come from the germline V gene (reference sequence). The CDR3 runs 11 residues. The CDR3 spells CSAPSKNEQFF. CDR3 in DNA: TGCAGTGCTCCATCCAAAAATGAGCAGTTCTTC.

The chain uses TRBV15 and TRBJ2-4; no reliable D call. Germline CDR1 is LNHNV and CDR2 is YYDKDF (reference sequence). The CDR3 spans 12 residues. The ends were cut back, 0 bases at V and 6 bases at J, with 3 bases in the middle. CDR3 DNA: TGTGCCACCAGCAGAGATTCAAACATTCAGTACTTC. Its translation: CATSRDSNIQYF.

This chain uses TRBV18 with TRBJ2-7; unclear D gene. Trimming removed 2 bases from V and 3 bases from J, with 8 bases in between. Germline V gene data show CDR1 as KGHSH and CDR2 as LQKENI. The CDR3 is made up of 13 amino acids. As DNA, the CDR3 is TGTGCCAGCTCACCAGTCGGAGACTACGAGCAGTACTTC. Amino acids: CASSPVGDYEQYF.

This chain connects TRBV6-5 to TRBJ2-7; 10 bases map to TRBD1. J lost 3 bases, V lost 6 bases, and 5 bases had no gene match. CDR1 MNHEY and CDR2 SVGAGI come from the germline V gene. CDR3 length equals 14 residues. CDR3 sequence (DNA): TGTGCCAGCAGGCCGACAGGGGGCAACTACGAGCAGTACTTC. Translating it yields CASRPTGGNYEQYF.

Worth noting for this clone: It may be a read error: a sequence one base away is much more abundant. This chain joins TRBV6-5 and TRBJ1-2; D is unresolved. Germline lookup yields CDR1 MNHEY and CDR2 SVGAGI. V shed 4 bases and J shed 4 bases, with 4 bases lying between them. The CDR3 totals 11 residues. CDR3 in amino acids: CASSSPYGYTF. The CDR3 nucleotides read TGTGCCAGCAGTTCCCCCTATGGCTACACCTTC.

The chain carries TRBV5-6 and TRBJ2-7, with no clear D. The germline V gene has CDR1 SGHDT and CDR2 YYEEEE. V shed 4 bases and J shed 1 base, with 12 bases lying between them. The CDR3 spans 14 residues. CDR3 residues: CASSPRKNSYEQYF. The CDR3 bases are TGTGCCAGCAGCCCCCGCAAGAATTCCTACGAGCAGTACTTC.

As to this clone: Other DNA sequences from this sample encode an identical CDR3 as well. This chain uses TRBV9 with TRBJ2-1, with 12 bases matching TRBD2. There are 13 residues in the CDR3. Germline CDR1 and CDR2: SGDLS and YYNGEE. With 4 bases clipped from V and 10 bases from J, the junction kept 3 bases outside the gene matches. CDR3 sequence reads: CASSPGTSGEQFF. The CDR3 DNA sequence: TGTGCCAGCAGCCCCGGGACTAGCGGGGAGCAGTTCTTC.

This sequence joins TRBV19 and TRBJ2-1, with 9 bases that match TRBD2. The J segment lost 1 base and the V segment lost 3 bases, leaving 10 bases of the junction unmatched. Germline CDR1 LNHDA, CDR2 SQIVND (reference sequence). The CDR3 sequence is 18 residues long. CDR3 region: CASSMASGTPRSYNEQFF. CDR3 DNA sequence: TGTGCCAGTAGTATGGCTAGCGGGACACCCCGGTCCTACAATGAGCAGTTCTTC. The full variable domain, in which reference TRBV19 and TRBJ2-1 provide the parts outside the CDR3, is DGGITQSPKYLFRKEGQNVTLSCEQNLNHDAMYWYRQDPGQGLRLIYYSQIVNDFQKGDIAEGYSVSREKKESFPLTVTSAQKNPTAFYLCASSMASGTPRSYNEQFFGPGTRLTVL.

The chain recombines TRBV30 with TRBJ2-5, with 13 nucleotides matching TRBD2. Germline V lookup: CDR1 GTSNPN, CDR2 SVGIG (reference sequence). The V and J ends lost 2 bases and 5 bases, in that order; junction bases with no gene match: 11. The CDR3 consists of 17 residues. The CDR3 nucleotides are TGTGCCTGGAGTCTAGGACTAGCGGGAGAAGGGTGGGAGACCCAGTACTTC. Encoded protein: CAWSLGLAGEGWETQYF.

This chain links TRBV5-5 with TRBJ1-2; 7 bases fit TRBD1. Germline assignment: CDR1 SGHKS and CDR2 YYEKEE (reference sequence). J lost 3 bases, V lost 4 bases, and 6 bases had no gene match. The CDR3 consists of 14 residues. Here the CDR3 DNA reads TGTGCCAGCAGCCTAACAGGGGAACACTATGGCTACACCTTC. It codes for CASSLTGEHYGYTF.

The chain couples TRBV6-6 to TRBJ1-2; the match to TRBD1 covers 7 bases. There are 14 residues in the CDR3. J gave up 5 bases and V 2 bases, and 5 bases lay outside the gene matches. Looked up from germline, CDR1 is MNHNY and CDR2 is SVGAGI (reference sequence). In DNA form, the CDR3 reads TGTGCCAGCAGTTACCGACAGGGAGATTATGGCTACACCTTC. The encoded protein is CASSYRQGDYGYTF.

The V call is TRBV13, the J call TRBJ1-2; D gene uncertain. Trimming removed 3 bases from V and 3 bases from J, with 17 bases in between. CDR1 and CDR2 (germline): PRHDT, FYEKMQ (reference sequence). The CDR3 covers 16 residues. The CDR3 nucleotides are TGTGCCAGCAGCTTCCCAACCCCCAATGAGGACTATGGCTACACCTTC. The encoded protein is CASSFPTPNEDYGYTF.

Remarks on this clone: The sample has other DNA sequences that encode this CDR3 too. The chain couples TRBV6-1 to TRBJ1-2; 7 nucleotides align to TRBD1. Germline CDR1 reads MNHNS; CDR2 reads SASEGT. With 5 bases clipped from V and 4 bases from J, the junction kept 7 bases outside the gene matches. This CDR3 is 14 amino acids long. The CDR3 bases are TGTGCCAGCAGTACAGACAGGGTTGGCTATGGCTACACCTTC. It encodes CASSTDRVGYGYTF.

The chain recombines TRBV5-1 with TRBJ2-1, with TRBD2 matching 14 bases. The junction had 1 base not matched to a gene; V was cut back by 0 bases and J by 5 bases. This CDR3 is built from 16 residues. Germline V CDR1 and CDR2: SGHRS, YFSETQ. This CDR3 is CASSLEGLAGDNEQFF. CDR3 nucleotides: TGCGCCAGCAGCTTGGAGGGACTAGCGGGGGACAATGAGCAGTTCTTC.

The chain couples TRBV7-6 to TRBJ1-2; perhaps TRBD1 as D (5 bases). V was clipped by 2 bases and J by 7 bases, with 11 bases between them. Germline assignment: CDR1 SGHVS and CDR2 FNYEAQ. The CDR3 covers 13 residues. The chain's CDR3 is CASSLFQGTGYTF. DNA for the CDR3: TGTGCCAGCAGCTTATTCCAGGGTACTGGCTACACCTTC.

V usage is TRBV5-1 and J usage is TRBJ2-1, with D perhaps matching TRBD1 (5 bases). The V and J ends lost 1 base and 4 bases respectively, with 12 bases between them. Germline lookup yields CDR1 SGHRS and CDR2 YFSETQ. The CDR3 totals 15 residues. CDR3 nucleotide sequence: TGCGCCAGCAGCTTGACCAGGGCCACTTACAATGAGCAGTTCTTC. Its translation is CASSLTRATYNEQFF. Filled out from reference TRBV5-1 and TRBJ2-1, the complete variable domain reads KAGVTQTPRYLIKTRGQQVTLSCSPISGHRSVSWYQQTPGQGLQFLFEYFSETQRNKGNFPGRFSGRQFSNSRSEMNVSTLELGDSALYLCASSLTRATYNEQFFGPGTRLTVL.